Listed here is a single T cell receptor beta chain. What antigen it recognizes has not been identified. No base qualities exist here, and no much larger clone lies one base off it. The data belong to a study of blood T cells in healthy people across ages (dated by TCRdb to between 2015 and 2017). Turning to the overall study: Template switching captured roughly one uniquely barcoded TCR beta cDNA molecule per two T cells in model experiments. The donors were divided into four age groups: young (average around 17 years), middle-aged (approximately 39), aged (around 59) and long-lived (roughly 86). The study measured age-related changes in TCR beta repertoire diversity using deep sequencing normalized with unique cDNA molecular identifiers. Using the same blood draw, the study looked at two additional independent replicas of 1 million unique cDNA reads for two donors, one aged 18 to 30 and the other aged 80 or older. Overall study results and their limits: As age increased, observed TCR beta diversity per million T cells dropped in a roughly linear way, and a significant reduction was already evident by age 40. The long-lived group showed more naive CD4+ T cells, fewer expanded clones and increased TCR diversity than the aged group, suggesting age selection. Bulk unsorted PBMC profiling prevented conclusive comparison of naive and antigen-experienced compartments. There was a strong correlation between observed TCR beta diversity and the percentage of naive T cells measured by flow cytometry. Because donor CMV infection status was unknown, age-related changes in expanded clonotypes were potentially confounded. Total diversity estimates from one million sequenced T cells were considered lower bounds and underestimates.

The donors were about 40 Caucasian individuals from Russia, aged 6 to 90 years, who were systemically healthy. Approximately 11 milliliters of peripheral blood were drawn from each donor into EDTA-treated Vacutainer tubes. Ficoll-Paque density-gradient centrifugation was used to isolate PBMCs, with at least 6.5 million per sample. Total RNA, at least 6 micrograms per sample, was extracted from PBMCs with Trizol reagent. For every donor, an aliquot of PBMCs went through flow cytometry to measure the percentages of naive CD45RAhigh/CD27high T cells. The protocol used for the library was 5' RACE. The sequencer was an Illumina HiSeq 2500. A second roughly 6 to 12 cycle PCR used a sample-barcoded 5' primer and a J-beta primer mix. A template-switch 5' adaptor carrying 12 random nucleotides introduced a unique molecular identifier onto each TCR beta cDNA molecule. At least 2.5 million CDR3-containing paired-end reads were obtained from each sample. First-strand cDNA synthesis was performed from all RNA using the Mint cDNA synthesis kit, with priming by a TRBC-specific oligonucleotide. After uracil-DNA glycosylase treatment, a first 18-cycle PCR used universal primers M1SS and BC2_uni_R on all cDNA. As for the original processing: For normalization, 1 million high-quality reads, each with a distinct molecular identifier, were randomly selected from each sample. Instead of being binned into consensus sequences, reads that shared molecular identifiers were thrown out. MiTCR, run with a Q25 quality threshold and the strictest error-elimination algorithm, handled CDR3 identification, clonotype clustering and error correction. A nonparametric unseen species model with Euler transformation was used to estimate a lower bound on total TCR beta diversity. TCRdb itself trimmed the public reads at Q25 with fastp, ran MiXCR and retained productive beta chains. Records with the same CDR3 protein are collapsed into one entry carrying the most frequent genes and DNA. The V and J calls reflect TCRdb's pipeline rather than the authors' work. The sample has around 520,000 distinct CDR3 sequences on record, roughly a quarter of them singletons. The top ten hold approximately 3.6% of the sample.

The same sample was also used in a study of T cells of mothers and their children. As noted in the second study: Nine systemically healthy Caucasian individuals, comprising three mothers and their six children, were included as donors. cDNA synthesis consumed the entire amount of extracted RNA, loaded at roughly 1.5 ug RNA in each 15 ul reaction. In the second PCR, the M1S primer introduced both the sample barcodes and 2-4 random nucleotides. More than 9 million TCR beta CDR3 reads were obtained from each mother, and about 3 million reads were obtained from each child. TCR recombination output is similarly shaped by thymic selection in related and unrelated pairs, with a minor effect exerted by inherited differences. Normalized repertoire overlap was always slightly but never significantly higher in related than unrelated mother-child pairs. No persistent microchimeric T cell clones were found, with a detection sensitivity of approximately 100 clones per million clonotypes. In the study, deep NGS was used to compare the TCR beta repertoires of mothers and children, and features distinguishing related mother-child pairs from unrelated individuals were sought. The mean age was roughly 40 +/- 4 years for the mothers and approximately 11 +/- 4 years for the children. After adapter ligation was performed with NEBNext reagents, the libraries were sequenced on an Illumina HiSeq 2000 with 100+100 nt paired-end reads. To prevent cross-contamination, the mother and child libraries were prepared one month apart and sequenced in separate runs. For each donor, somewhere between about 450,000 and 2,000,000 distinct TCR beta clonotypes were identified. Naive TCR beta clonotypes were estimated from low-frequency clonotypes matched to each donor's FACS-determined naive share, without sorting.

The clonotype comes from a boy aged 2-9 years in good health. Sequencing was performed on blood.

CDR3 sequence: CASSFFPGDNQPQHF. The bases read TGTGCCAGCAGCTTTTTTCCAGGGGACAATCAGCCCCAGCATTTT. The receptor chain draws on TRBV5-5 and TRBJ1-5; tentative D gene TRBD1, with 6 bases matching. According to the germline V gene (reference sequence), CDR1 reads SGHKS and CDR2 reads YYEKEE. From the cysteine through the phenylalanine, the CDR3 covers 15 amino acids. CDR3 DNA only is kept here, 45 bases in frame from base 1. V loses 2 bases of germline sequence and J loses 3 bases, and the interval between the two ends is 12 bases.